The clone carrying this TCR beta chain was counted ten times or more. The antigen is not known. This CDR3 contains 12 residues. V was shortened by 7 bases and J by 1 base, with 9 bases between the two germline ends. Germline V gene data show CDR1 as SGHDT and CDR2 as YYEEEE. Amplification targeted the TCR beta CDR3 regions, with RNA transcripts as the source material. The workflow started with a first-round RT-PCR run with HTBI primers and then moved on to a second-round multiplex PCR. TCRdb fed the multiplex PCR reads into MiXCR, producing one record per CDR3 protein. The sample has 1 million to 1.3 million distinct CDR3 sequences, less than 45% seen once. The data belong to a study of Graves' ophthalmopathy and Graves' hyperthyroidism. Study-wide points: A majority of expanded thyroid clonotypes exceeding 0.001 frequency were likewise present in blood. Ophthalmopathy progression prediction by the model yielded a sensitivity of more than 60% and a specificity of 72.22%.

Orbital computed tomography, thyroid ultrasound, TRAb, serum thyroxine and clinical symptoms formed the basis of diagnosis. The sequence derives from an adult man with Graves' hyperthyroidism. Specimen: peripheral blood or thyroid tissue (not recorded which). V and J are TRBV5-6 and TRBJ2-7; D may be TRBD1 (5 bases). The DNA for the CDR3 is TGTGCCAGCGGCCGACAGTCCTACGAGCAGTACTTC. Protein sequence: CASGRQSYEQYF.